This T cell receptor beta chain originates from a study of CD8 T cells in Susac syndrome. General study results and limits: The study's TCR sequencing and HLA analysis covered a relatively small number of individuals, and the study acknowledged this.

The RNA, roughly 0.5 to 1 ug, was put through reverse transcription using random hexamers. TCRdb recomputed calls from the immunoSEQ multiplex PCR reads with MiXCR, one row per CDR3 protein. Of roughly 200,000 distinct CDR3 sequences listed, just under 95% are singletons. The CDR3 sequence is 14 residues long. CDR1 is SEHNR and CDR2 is FQNEAQ in the germline V gene (reference sequence). Trimming pared 1 base from V and 8 bases from J, leaving 9 bases between. Negative isolation yielded CD8+ and CD4+ T cells; FACS enriched TEMRA cells. As concerns this clonotype: Antigen unknown.

Material for sequencing was CD4+ T cells from PBMCs. The rearrangement uses TRBV7-9 and TRBJ1-6, with no clear D. The clonotype comes from a human donor with multiple sclerosis. CDR3 sequence: CASSLEGRDSPLHF. The CDR3 DNA reads TGTGCCAGCAGCTTAGAGGGTAGGGATTCACCCCTCCACTTT. Together with reference TRBV7-9 and TRBJ1-6, the CDR3 gives the full variable domain: DTGVSQNPRHKITKRGQNVTFRCDPISEHNRLYWYRQTLGQGPEFLTYFQNEAQLEKSRLLSDRFSAERPKGSFSTLEIQRTEQGDSAMYLCASSLEGRDSPLHFGNGTRLTVT.